This TCR beta chain came from a study of T cell changes during pregnancy in multiple sclerosis. Assay used: immunoSEQ multiplex PCR; TCRdb lists only in-frame clones, some missing. Here the sample spans approximately 37,000 clones, under 95% being singletons. The CDR3 extends over 14 amino acids. The ends were cut back, 4 bases at V and 0 bases at J, with 11 bases in the middle. CDR1 is SGHRS and CDR2 is YFSETQ in the germline V gene. This clone was seen only a few times. Specimen: CD4+ T cells from peripheral blood mononuclear cells, collected in the third trimester of pregnancy. The J gene is TRBJ2-7, the V gene TRBV5-1, with D perhaps TRBD2 (6 bases). The clonotype originates from a female donor in good health, enrolled as a control in a pregnancy study. The CDR3 region is CASSRDSISYEQYF. CDR3 coding DNA: TGCGCCAGCAGCCGGGACTCCATCTCCTACGAGCAGTACTTC.